The 8 T cell receptor beta chains in this list originate from one sample, sequenced in a study of CD8 T cells in Susac syndrome. With random hexamers, 0.5 to 1 ug RNA was reverse transcribed. A single record per CDR3 protein comes from TCRdb applying MiXCR to the immunoSEQ multiplex PCR reads. The repertoire holds 120,000 to 150,000 distinct CDR3 sequences, with 94% as singletons. Sequencing input: CD4+ T cells from PBMCs. The receptors come from a human donor in good health.

The V and J genes are TRBV28 and TRBJ1-1; possible D gene TRBD1, 6 bases. The germline V gene has CDR1 MDHEN and CDR2 SYDVKM. This CDR3 is 15 amino acids long. Trimming took off 10 bases at V and 2 bases at J, with 20 bases between the two ends. As DNA, the CDR3 is TGTGCCACTCAACCGGGGGGGGCAGCTAACACTGAAGCTTTCTTT. Translated, it gives CATQPGGAANTEAFF.

The rearrangement joins TRBV5-1 to TRBJ1-1; 7 positions match TRBD1. Germline values: CDR1 SGHRS, CDR2 YFSETQ. V shed 3 bases and J 5 bases; nucleotides not matched to a gene: 10. The CDR3 sequence is 15 residues long. CDR3 region: CASSSTGAPGTEAFF. In DNA form, the CDR3 reads TGCGCCAGCAGCTCCACAGGGGCCCCTGGAACTGAAGCTTTCTTT.

The rearrangement uses TRBV2 and TRBJ2-5; D remains ambiguous. Germline loops: CDR1 SNHLY, CDR2 FYNNEI. V was clipped by 5 bases and J by 8 bases, with 18 bases between them. The CDR3 is 14 amino acids. The CDR3 spells CASSYGPPQGTQYF. For the CDR3, the DNA is TGTGCCAGCAGTTATGGGCCCCCCCAAGGAACCCAGTACTTC.

V gene TRBV3-1 combines with J gene TRBJ1-1, with TRBD1 matching over 7 bases. CDR3 size: 14 residues. Losses at the gene ends were 7 bases for V and 4 bases for J; bases not matched to a gene: 9. From germline, CDR1 is LGHDT and CDR2 YNNKEL (reference sequence). The CDR3 DNA reads TGTGCCAGCACGGCAAGGGGGCTAAGCACTGAAGCTTTCTTT. Protein sequence: CASTARGLSTEAFF. The full variable domain, in which reference TRBV3-1 and TRBJ1-1 provide the parts outside the CDR3, is DTAVSQTPKYLVTQMGNDKSIKCEQNLGHDTMYWYKQDSKKFLKIMFSYNNKELIINETVPNRFSPKSPDKAHLNLHINSLELGDSAVYFCASTARGLSTEAFFGQGTRLTVV.

The rearrangement links TRBV15 to TRBJ1-5; D unresolved. The germline V and J ends were trimmed by 0 bases and 1 base, with 10 bases remaining between them. Germline CDR1 reads LNHNV; CDR2 reads YYDKDF (reference sequence). The CDR3 contains 16 residues. CDR3 sequence reads: CATSRDMARSNQPQHF. The DNA of the CDR3 is TGTGCCACCAGCAGAGATATGGCTAGGAGCAATCAGCCCCAGCATTTT.

This clonotype was detected once. The V and J genes are TRBV28 and TRBJ1-1; weak D call: TRBD1 (6 bases). V lost 2 bases and J 6 bases, leaving 10 bases between the germline ends. This CDR3 is built from 13 residues. The germline gives CDR1 MDHEN, CDR2 SYDVKM. The CDR3 loop is CASSLQGRPEAFF. In DNA, the CDR3 is TGTGCCAGCAGTTTACAGGGGAGACCTGAAGCTTTCTTT.

The V call is TRBV6-2 or TRBV6-3, the J call TRBJ2-7; TRBD2 is a possible D gene (6 bases). Germline V gene lookup returns CDR1 MNHEY and CDR2 SVGEGT. The CDR3 is 15 residues long. V was cut by 6 bases and J by 4 bases, with 19 bases left in between. CDR3 nucleotides: TGTGCCAGCAGACAACTCGGGGGAGTTGCTTACGAGCAGTACTTC. This gives the protein CASRQLGGVAYEQYF.

DNA of the CDR3: TGCAGTGCTCCGATAGCGGGAGCCTCGAACACCGGGGAGCTGTTTTTT. It encodes CSAPIAGASNTGELFF. The chain links TRBV20-1 to TRBJ2-2, with 9 bases matching TRBD2. This CDR3 comprises 16 residues. V trimming: 5 bases; J trimming: 0 bases; junction bases outside the gene matches: 7. CDR1 is DFQATT and CDR2 is SNEGSKA in the germline V gene (reference sequence).